Reported below is one T cell receptor beta chain. It has no known antigen specificity. One base away there is no much larger clone; base qualities are not given. One collaborating source in Seattle enrolled patients while the patients were actively infected and followed the patients over time throughout the course of disease. The collaborating institutions used their own protocols to collect whole blood in K2EDTA tubes. For TCRbeta analysis, collaborators shipped samples in one of three forms: frozen whole blood, isolated PBMCs, or DNA extracted from either of those sample types. The data originate from a study of blood T cell repertoires in COVID-19 (TCRdb year 2020). Background for the entire study: Samples covering the acute and convalescent phases of COVID-19 were provided by collaborators in the United States, Italy and Spain. The material from the prospective study consisted of cDNA or gDNA derived from T cells, B-cell-depleted T cells, or PBMCs. The repertoires were released in a freely available public database meant as a resource for research on the immune response to SARS-CoV-2. Where available, HLA class I and class II types were taken from metadata supplied by the sample provider and were not determined by assay-based typing. The dataset comprised deeply sampled blood TCRbeta repertoires from subjects exposed to, actively infected with, or recovered from COVID-19. Nearly every sample came with metadata listing a de-identified subject ID, COVID-19 status, age in years and sex. The samples were drawn from two sources: the first 160 participants of the ongoing ImmuneRACE study, and 950 to 1,500 subjects contributed by 6 global collaborators.

The germline V gene sets CDR1 to MDHEN and CDR2 to SYDVKM. Reading from cysteine to phenylalanine, the CDR3 counts 15 amino acids. Of all the DNA, just the CDR3 is kept, 45 bases in frame from base 1. The junction shows trimming of 7 bases on V and 2 bases on J, plus 15 bases between the germline ends. The immunoSEQ Assay, a bias-controlled multiplex PCR, was used to amplify TCRbeta CDR3 regions from genomic DNA. Per the source publication's procedure: The number of nucleated cells in each sample was estimated from the amplification of reference gene primers within the assay. Sequence reads were collapsed and filtered to measure the absolute abundance of every unique TCRbeta CDR3 rearrangement. Productive Simpson clonality was computed per sample as the square root of Simpson's diversity index over productive rearrangements. TCRdb carries this immuneACCESS record with in-frame sequences only. Its versions omit some clonotypes, under half of them owing to an unresolved V gene in the studies checked, with the rest unexplained. V and J calls and clone size are those listed in that table; D and trimming were worked out from the DNA. A total of fewer than 450,000 clones appear in this sample, 85% to 90% of them only once. The ten biggest clones cover nearly 6.5% of the sample.

Results and caveats for the whole study, not just this receptor: The amount of clinical and demographic metadata varied by source and participant and was provided uncurated.

The sequenced sample consisted of peripheral blood. This clonotype was sampled from a woman aged 45-60 years with COVID-19, enrolled during active disease. The chain joins TRBV28 to TRBJ1-5, with the D gene too uncertain to name. The nucleotides read TGTGCCAGCACTTGGAGGGTTTTGGGCAATCAGCCCCAGCATTTT. Translated, this is CASTWRVLGNQPQHF.